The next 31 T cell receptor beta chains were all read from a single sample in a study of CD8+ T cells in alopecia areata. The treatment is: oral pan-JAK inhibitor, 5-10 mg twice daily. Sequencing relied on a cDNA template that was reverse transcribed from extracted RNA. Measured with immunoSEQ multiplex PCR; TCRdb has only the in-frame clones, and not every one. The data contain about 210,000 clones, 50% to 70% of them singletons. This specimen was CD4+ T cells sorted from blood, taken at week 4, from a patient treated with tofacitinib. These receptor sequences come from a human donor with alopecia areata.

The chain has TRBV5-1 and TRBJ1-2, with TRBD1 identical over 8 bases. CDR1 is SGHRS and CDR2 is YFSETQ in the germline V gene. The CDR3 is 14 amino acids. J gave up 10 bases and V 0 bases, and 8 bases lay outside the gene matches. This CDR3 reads CASSLGGQGGDYTF. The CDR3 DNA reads TGCGCCAGCAGCTTGGGCGGACAGGGTGGCGACTACACCTTC.

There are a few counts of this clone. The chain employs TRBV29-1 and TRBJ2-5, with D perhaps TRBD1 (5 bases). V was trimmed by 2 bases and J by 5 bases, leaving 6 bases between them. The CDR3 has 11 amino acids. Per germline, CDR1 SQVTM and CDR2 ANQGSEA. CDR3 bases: TGCAGCGTTGAAAAGGGGGAGACCCAGTACTTC. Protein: CSVEKGETQYF. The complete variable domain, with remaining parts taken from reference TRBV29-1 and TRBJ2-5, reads SAVISQKPSRDICQRGTSLTIQCQVDSQVTMMFWYRQQPGQSLTLIATANQGSEATYESGFVIDKFPISRPNLTFSTLTVSNMSPEDSSIYLCSVEKGETQYFGPGTRLLVL.

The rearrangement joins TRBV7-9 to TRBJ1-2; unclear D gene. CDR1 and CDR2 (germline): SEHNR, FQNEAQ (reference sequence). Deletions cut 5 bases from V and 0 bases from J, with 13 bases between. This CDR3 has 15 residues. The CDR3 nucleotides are TGTGCCAGCAGCCTACCGGGAGGATCTAACTATGGCTACACCTTC. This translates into CASSLPGGSNYGYTF.

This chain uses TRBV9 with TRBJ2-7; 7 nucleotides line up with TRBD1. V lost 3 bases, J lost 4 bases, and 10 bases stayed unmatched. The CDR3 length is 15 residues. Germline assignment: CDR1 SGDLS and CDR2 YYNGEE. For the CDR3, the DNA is TGTGCCAGCAGCGGAGACCCGGGACAGTCTTACGAGCAGTACTTC. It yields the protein CASSGDPGQSYEQYF.

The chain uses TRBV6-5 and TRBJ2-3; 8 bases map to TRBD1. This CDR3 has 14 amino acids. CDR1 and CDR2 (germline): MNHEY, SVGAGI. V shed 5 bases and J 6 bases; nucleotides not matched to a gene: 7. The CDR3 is CASSRSGGGDTQYF. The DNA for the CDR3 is TGTGCCAGCAGTCGATCAGGGGGCGGGGATACGCAGTATTTT.

The CDR3 loop reads CASSSQTSSYNEQFF. As DNA, the CDR3 is TGTGCCAGCAGCTCCCAGACTAGCTCCTACAATGAGCAGTTCTTC. The chain has TRBV7-2 and TRBJ2-1, with D perhaps TRBD2 (6 bases). Between the trimmed V and J ends, which lost 4 bases and 0 bases, there was a span of 10 bases. This CDR3 spans 15 amino acids. Germline values: CDR1 SGHTA, CDR2 FQGNSA.

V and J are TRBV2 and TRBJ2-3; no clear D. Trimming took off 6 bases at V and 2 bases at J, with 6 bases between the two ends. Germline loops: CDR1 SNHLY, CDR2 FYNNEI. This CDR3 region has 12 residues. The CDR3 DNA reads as TGTGCCAGCAGCAGATCCACAGATACGCAGTATTTT. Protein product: CASSRSTDTQYF.

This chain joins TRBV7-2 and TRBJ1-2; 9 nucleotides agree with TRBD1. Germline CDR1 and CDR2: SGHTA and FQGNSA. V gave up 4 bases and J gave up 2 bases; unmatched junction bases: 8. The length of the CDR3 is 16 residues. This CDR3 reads CASSSGQGRMNYGYTF. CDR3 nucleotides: TGTGCCAGCAGCTCCGGACAGGGGCGAATGAACTATGGCTACACCTTC.

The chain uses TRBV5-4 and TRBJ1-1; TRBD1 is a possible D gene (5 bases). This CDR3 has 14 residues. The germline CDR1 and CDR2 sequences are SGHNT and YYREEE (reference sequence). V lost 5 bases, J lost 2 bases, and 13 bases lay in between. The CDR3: CASRAGPLNTEAFF. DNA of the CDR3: TGTGCCAGCAGGGCGGGACCCTTAAACACTGAAGCTTTCTTT. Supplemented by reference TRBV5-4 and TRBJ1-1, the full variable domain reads ETGVTQSPTHLIKTRGQQVTLRCSSQSGHNTVSWYQQALGQGPQFIFQYYREEENGRGNFPPRFSGLQFPNYSSELNVNALELDDSALYLCASRAGPLNTEAFFGQGTRLTVV.

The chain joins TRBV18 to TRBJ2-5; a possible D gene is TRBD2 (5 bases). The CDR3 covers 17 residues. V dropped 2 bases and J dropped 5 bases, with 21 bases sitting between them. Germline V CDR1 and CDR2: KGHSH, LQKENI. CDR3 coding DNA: TGTGCCAGCTCACCAGTTGCGGGCAACCCGATGGGGGAGACCCAGTACTTC. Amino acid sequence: CASSPVAGNPMGETQYF.

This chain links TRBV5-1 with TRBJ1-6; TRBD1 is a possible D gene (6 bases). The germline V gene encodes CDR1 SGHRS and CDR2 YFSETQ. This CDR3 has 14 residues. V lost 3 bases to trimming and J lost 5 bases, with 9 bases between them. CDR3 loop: CASSSTGDNSPLHF. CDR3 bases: TGCGCCAGCAGCTCGACAGGTGATAATTCACCCCTCCACTTT.

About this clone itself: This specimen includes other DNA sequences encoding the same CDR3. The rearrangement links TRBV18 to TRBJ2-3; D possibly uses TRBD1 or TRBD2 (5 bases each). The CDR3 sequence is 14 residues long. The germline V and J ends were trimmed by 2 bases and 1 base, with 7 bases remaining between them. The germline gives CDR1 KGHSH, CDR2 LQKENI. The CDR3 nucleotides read TGTGCCAGCTCACCAAGAGGGGGCACAGATACGCAGTATTTT. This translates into CASSPRGGTDTQYF.

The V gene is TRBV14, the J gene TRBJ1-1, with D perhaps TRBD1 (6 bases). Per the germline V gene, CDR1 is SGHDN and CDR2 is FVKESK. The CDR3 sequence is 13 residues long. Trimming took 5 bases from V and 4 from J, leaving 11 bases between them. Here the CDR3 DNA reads TGTGCCAGCAGCAATACAGGGTTCACTGAAGCTTTCTTT. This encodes CASSNTGFTEAFF.

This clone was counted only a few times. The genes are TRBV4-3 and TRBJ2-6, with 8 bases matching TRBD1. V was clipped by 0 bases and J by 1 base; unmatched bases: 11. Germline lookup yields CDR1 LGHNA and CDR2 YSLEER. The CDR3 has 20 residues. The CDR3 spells CASSQDGSAGGGSGANVLTF. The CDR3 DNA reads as TGCGCCAGCAGCCAAGATGGCTCCGCAGGGGGCGGTTCTGGGGCCAACGTCCTGACTTTC.

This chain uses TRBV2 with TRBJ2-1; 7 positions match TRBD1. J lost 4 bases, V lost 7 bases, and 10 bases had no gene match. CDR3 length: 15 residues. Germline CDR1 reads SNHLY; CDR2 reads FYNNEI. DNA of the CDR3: TGTGCCAGCATACAGGGGTTAGGTGCTTACAATGAGCAGTTCTTC. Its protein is CASIQGLGAYNEQFF.

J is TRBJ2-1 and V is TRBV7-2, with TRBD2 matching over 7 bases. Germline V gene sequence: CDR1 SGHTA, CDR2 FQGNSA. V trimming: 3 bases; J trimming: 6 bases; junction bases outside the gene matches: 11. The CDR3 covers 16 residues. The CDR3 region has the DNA TGTGCCAGCAGCTTGGACCTACGAGCGGGGCGCAATGAGCAGTTCTTC. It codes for CASSLDLRAGRNEQFF.

The CDR3 DNA sequence: TGTGCCAGCAGGGAGACAGGGATATATGGCTACACCTTC. Protein: CASRETGIYGYTF. The rearrangement uses TRBV6-1 and TRBJ1-2; 7 bases are shared with TRBD1. Germline V gene data show CDR1 as MNHNS and CDR2 as SASEGT. This CDR3 is built from 13 residues. The V gene end was trimmed by 6 bases and the J gene end by 5 bases; junction bases not matched to a gene: 6.

The CDR3 loop reads CASSQDWGQGNGSPLHF. CDR3 in DNA: TGCGCCAGCAGCCAAGATTGGGGACAGGGAAACGGGTCACCCCTCCACTTT. J is TRBJ1-6 and V is TRBV4-3; TRBD1 agrees at 9 bases. The CDR3 runs to 17 residues. The germline gives CDR1 LGHNA, CDR2 YSLEER. Unmatched junction bases numbered 10, after V lost 0 bases and J lost 10 bases.

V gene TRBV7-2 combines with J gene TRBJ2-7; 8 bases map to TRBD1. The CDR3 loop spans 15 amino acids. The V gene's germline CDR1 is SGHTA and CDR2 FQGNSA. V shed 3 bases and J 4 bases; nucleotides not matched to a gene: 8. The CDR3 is CASSFFSQGGYEQYF. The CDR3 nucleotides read TGTGCCAGCAGCTTTTTTTCACAGGGGGGTTACGAGCAGTACTTC.

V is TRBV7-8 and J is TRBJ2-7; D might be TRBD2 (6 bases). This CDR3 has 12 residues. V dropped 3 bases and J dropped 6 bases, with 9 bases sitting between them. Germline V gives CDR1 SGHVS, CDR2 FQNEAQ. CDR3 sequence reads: CASSFIGGEQYF. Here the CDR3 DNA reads TGTGCCAGCAGCTTTATCGGGGGCGAGCAGTACTTC.

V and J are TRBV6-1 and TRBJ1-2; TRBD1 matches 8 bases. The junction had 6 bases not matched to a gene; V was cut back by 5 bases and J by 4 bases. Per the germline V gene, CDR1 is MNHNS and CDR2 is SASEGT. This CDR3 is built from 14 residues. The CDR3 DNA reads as TGTGCCAGCAGTCAGGACAGGGCGCCCTATGGCTACACCTTC. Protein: CASSQDRAPYGYTF.

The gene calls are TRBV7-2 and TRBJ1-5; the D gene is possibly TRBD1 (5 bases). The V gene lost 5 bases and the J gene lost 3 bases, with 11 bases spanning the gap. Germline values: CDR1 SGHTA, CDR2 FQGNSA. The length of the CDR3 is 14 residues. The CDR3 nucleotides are TGTGCCAGCAGCAGAGACAGAAACAATCAGCCCCAGCATTTT. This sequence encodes CASSRDRNNQPQHF.

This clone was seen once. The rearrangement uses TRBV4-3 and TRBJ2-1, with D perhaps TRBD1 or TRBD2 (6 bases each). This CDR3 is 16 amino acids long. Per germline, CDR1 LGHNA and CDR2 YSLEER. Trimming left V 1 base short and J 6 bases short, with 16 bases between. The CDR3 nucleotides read TGCGCCAGCAGCCAAGGGGGGGCGGCTAGAACCAATGAGCAGTTCTTC. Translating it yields CASSQGGAARTNEQFF.

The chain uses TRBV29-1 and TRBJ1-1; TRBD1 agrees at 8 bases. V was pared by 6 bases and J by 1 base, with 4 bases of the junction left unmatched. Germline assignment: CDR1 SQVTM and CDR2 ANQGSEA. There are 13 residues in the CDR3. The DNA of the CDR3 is TGCAGCGTCTACAGGGGGGCGAACACTGAAGCTTTCTTT. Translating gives CSVYRGANTEAFF.

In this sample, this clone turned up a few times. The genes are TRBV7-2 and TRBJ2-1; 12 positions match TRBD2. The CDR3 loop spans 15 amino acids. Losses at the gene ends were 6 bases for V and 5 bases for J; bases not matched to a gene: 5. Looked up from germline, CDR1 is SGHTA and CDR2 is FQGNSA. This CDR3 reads CASRPRLAGDNEQFF. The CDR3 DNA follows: TGTGCCAGCAGACCGCGACTAGCGGGGGACAATGAGCAGTTCTTC.

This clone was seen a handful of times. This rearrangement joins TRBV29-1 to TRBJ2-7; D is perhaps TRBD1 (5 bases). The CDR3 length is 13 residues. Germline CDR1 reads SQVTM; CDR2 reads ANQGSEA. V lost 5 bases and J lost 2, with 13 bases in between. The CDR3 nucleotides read TGCAGCGTTCTTAGCAGGGCGACCTACGAGCAGTACTTC. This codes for CSVLSRATYEQYF.

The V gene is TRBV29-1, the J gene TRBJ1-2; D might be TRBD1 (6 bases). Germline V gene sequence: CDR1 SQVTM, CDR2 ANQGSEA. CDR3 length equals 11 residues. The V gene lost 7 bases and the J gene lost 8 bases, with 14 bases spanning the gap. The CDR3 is CSAQQGFGYTF. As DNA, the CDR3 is TGCAGCGCCCAACAGGGCTTCGGCTACACCTTC.

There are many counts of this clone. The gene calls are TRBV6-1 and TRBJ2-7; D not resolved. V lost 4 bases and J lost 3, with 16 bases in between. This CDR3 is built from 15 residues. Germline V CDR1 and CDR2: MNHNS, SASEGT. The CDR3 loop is CASSGQRTNRYEQYF. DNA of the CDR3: TGTGCCAGCAGTGGACAAAGGACGAACCGCTACGAGCAGTACTTC.

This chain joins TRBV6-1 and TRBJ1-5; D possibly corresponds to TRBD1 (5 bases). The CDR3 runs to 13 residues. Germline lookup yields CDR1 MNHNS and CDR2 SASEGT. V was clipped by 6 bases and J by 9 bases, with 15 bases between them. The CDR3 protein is CASSDQEGWPQHF. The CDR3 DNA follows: TGTGCCAGCAGCGATCAAGAGGGGTGGCCCCAGCATTTT.

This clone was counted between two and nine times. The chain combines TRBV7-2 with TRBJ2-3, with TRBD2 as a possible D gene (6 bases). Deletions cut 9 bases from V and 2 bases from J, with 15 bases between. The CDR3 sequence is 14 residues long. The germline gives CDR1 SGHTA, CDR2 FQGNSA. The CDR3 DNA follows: TGTGCCAGTCAAACGGGACTGAACACAGATACGCAGTATTTT. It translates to CASQTGLNTDTQYF.

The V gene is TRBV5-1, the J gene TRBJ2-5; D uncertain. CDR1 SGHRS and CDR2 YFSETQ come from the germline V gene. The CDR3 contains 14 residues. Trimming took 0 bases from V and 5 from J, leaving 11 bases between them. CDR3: CASSLEVPRETQYF. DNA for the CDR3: TGCGCCAGCAGCTTGGAAGTCCCCAGGGAGACCCAGTACTTC.